This T cell receptor (beta chain) came from a study of CD8 T cells in Susac syndrome. In germline, CDR1 is SGHRS, CDR2 YFSETQ. The CDR3 spans 14 residues. Between the trimmed V and J ends, which lost 0 bases and 1 base, there was a span of 8 bases. This clonotype was seen only a few times. An amount of RNA that ranged from about 0.45 to 1 ug was reverse transcribed with random hexamers. TCR beta CDR3 was amplified by immunoSEQ multiplex PCR. This amplification extended across 54 Vbeta and 13 Jbeta segments. One entry per CDR3 protein, called by TCRdb with MiXCR from the immunoSEQ multiplex PCR reads. The sample includes fewer than 350,000 distinct CDR3 sequences, 85% of them seen just once. The multiple sclerosis control cohort comprised treatment-naive individuals presenting with stable or active relapsing-remitting disease.

The chain uses TRBV5-1 and TRBJ2-7; D gene uncertain. Sequencing was done on a sample of CD8+ T cells from PBMCs. This clonotype originated in a human donor with multiple sclerosis. The CDR3 sequence: CASSLVTESYEQYF. The CDR3 DNA is TGCGCCAGCAGCTTGGTAACGGAATCCTACGAGCAGTACTTC.